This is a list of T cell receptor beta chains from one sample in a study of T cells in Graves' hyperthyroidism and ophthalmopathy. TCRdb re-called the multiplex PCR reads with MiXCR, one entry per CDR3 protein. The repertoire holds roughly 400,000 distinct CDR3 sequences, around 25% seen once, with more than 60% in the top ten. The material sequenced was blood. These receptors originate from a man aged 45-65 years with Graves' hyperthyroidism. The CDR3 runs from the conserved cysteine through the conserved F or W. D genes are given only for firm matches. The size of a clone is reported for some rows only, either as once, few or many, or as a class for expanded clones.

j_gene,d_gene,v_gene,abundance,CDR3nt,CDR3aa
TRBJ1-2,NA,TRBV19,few,TGTGCCAGTCGCCAGGAGAGGCCTGGCTACACCTTC,CASRQERPGYTF
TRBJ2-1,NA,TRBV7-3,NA,TGTGCCAGCAGCCGAGACCATTCCGGGGCCCTCTACAATGAGCAGTTCTTC,CASSRDHSGALYNEQFF
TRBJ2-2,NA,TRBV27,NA,TGTGCCAGCAGTCGTGGGAGTAGTACCGGGGAGCTGTTTTTT,CASSRGSSTGELFF
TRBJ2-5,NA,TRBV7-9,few,TGTGCCAGCGGGGAGGGGGCTCTCGGAGAGACCCAGTACTTC,CASGEGALGETQYF
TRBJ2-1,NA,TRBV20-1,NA,TGCAGTGCTAGCGGGGCTGGGGTCTCGGGTGAGCAGTTCTTC,CSASGAGVSGEQFF
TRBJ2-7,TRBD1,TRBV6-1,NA,TGTGCCAGCAGACCTACAGGGGACTCCTACGAGCAGTACTTC,CASRPTGDSYEQYF
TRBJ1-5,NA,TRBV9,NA,TGTGCCAGCAACCCCAGGGGAAATAGCAATCAGCCCCAGCATTTT,CASNPRGNSNQPQHF
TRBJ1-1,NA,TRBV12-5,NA,TGTGCTAGTGGCATAGATGATGAAGCTTTCTTT,CASGIDDEAFF
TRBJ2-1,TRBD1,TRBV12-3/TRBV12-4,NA,TGTGCCAGCAGCTCGACAGGGGGTTTTTTCAATGAGCAGTTCTTC,CASSSTGGFFNEQFF
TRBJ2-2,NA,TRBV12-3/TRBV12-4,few,TGTGCCGGCCGGGCTTCGAACACCGGGGAGCTGTTTTTT,CAGRASNTGELFF
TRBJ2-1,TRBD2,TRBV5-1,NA,TGCGCCAGCAAGACTAGCGGGAGCTGGGAGCAGTTCTTC,CASKTSGSWEQFF
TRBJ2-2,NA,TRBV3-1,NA,TGTGCCAGCAGCCAAGCTTACGGGGAGCTGTTTTTT,CASSQAYGELFF
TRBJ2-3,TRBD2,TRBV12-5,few,TGTGCTAGTGGTTGGACTAGCGGGAGTGCAGATACGCAGTATTTT,CASGWTSGSADTQYF
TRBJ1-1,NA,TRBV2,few,TGTGCCAGGGGTAATGGGCAGACTGAAGCTTTCTTT,CARGNGQTEAFF
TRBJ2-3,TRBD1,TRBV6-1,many,TGTGCCAGCAGTGAAATCCCGACAGGGTCGGCAGATACGCAGTATTTT,CASSEIPTGSADTQYF
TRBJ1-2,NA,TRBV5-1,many,TGCGCCAGCAGACTCGGAAACAATGGCTACACCTTC,CASRLGNNGYTF
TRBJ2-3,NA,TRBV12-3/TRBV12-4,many,TGTGCCAGCACCTTGACAGTTCGACTATTAGATACGCAGTATTTT,CASTLTVRLLDTQYF
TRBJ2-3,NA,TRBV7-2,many,TGTGCCAGCAGCCCCCGCCTTACGCGCGGGTACGCCCCAGATACGCAGTATTTT,CASSPRLTRGYAPDTQYF
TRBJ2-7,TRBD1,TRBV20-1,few,TGCAGTGCTAGAGTAAGAGACAGGGGGGCCTACGAGCAGTACTTC,CSARVRDRGAYEQYF
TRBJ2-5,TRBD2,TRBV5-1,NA,TGCGCCAGCAGCCTGGAGACTAGCGGGAGTACCCTCGGAGAGGCCCAGTACTTC,CASSLETSGSTLGEAQYF
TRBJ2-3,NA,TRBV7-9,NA,TGTGCCAGCAGCATGGCCGGGGGAACCACAGATACGCAGTATTTT,CASSMAGGTTDTQYF
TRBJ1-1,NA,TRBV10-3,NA,TGTGCCAGCTTGTCGACAGCTATGAACACTGAAGCTTTCTTT,CASLSTAMNTEAFF
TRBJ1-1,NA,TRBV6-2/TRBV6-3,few,TGTGCCAGCAGTTACCCCCTAGAGGGATTGAACACTGAAGCTTTCTTT,CASSYPLEGLNTEAFF